These T cell receptor beta chains were read from a single sample in a study of shared clonotypes between healthy human individuals. This table comes from immunoSEQ multiplex PCR, and its TCRdb copy is limited to in-frame clones, with some not included. The sample includes over a million clones, approximately 80% of them seen just once. Sequencing input: memory CD4+ T cells from PBMCs. The source of these receptors is a man aged 18-30 years in good health. Some clones in this sample may be carry-over from other donors' samples. Both conserved end residues are trimmed from each CDR3.

v_call cdr3_length cdr3_aa
TRBV28 16 ASSLTQGAPVAKNIQY
TRBV11-2 14 ASSPRGDRVLYGYT
TRBV4-2 10 ASSQGVDTQY
TRBV27 12 ASSATGFPETQY
TRBV7-9 14 ASSLEGAMGNQPQH
TRBV6-1 12 ASSEAARPETQY
TRBV4-1 15 ASSQSGTSGNTDTQY
TRBV10-3 11 AIRETGAGELF
TRBV7-3 14 ASSPGWRGSSYEQY
TRBV5-4 12 ASSWTTSTDTQY
TRBV30 10 AWNPDRGEAF
TRBV12-5 13 ASGLAWMSRYEQY
TRBV5-4 17 ASSLDVRDRGIFTETQY
TRBV10-3 12 ASSYDRKYYEQY
TRBV11-1 13 ASSLGALGTYEQY
TRBV28 13 ASSQRTGTGYEQY
TRBV5-1 11 ASSRVLGETQY
TRBV4-2 13 ASSQGTGETGELF
TRBV4-3 13 ASSQEVSGGSGYT
TRBV14 14 ASSTLAGGPFNEQF
TRBV5-1 14 ASSAGRASSTGELF
TRBV30 12 AWTSVSTNTEAF
TRBV14 12 ASSQEGAYTEAF
TRBV7-8 16 ASSLVITAGGDYNEQF
TRBV15 17 ATSRRGLKGGRAIYEQY
TRBV18 11 ASSPGIGDEQY
TRBV6-6 12 ASSYDRAIYGYT
TRBV30 10 ALQGRKGTQY
TRBV27 11 ASSFRDNYGYT
TRBV7-9 14 ASSLAPTYRVDGYT
TRBV30 10 AWSVQGLQAF
TRBV27 11 ASAGTGGQPQH
TRBV5-1 14 ASSLQLAGNTGELF
TRBV4-2 14 ASSPSDRGSGNTIY
TRBV7-9 12 ASSYGQGNTEAF
TRBV5-6 15 ASSLDQGSVNTGELF
TRBV18 13 ASSPLGAQAGELF
TRBV6-6 10 ASSGKNTEAF
TRBV5-4 13 ASSLEASRSYEQY
TRBV28 13 ASNSRGDSGNTIY
TRBV5-1 12 ASSLGQGSDTQY
TRBV5-1 13 ASSARLAGEETQY
TRBV18 13 ASSPMTGMNTEAF
TRBV11-2 12 ASSPGGGAGELF
TRBV4-1 14 ASSQELLRVYNEQF
TRBV7-2 14 ASSHIAGTVNTEAF
TRBV18 13 ASSPSAFTYNEQF
TRBV27 14 ASRSLSGKNTDTQY
TRBV29-1 11 SVGTGGENIQY
TRBV12-5 11 ASGRDRNNEQF
TRBV6-1 12 ASRDGTGYYEQY